This entry describes one T cell receptor (beta chain). The antigen it binds to is not known. No per-base quality is available; no much larger clone lies one base away. This entry belongs to a study of blood T cell repertoires in COVID-19 (dated by TCRdb to 2020 to 2022). Regarding the complete study: Samples from collaborators originated in the United States, Italy and Spain and spanned both the acute and convalescent phases of COVID-19. The material from the prospective study consisted of cDNA or gDNA derived from T cells, B-cell-depleted T cells, or PBMCs. The dataset comprised deeply sampled blood TCRbeta repertoires from subjects exposed to, actively infected with, or recovered from COVID-19. The repertoires were made available in a free public database intended to serve as a resource for research on the immune response to SARS-CoV-2. The samples were drawn from the first 160 participants of the ongoing ImmuneRACE study and from 950 to 1,500 subjects provided by 6 global collaborators. A de-identified subject ID, COVID-19 status, age in years and sex were almost always included in the sample metadata. Where available, HLA class I and class II types were taken from metadata supplied by the sample provider and were not determined by assay-based typing. Broad study findings and their caveats: Clinical and demographic metadata were provided uncurated, with the amount varying by source and participant.

The immunoSEQ Assay, a bias-controlled multiplex PCR, was used to amplify TCRbeta CDR3 regions from genomic DNA. As for how the authors treated the data: The number of nucleated cells in each sample was estimated from the amplification of reference gene primers within the assay. To quantify the absolute abundance of each unique TCRbeta CDR3 rearrangement, sequence reads were collapsed and filtered. For each sample, productive Simpson clonality was calculated as the square root of Simpson's diversity index across productive rearrangements. Entries here come from immuneACCESS through TCRdb and include only in-frame sequences with V and J called. Some clones fail to appear in such tables; in the studies checked, an unresolved V gene covers under half of the shortfall, and the cause of the remainder is unknown. V, J and clone size derive from that table, while D and trimming were established from the DNA sequence. This sample comprises 200,000 to 250,000 clones, roughly 90% of them detected only once. The ten largest clones represent about 0.8% of the sample.

The CDR3 runs 19 amino acids, cysteine and phenylalanine included. Of the read, only the CDR3 DNA is kept; its 57 bases are in frame from base 1. One collaborating source in Seattle enrolled patients while the patients were actively infected and followed the patients over time throughout the course of disease. Whole blood was collected in K2EDTA tubes by collaborating institutions according to the institutions' own protocols. For TCRbeta analysis, collaborators shipped samples as frozen whole blood, isolated PBMCs, or DNA extracted from either of those sample types. This TCR came from a man in his sixties with COVID-19, enrolled during active disease. The specimen was peripheral blood. This chain is built from TRBV1 and TRBJ2-1; TRBD2 is the table's D call and was not checked against the DNA. TRBV1 is a recognized pseudogene. The CDR3 is CTSSQDKRSSMGLYNEQFF. The DNA sequence is as follows: TGCACCAGCAGCCAAGATAAGAGATCTAGCATGGGTCTTTACAATGAGCAGTTCTTC.